A selection of T cell receptor beta chains follows, all from one sample in a study of blood T cell repertoires in COVID-19. This table comes from immunoSEQ multiplex PCR, and its TCRdb copy is limited to in-frame clones, with some not included. This table holds 220,000 or so clones, roughly 89% found once. Sequenced material: peripheral blood. The source of these receptors is a man between 60 and 75 years old who had recovered from COVID-19. Both conserved end residues are part of each CDR3. The D gene is left open where the match is weak. Not every row has a clone size; where given, it reads once, few, many or a size class.

CDR3nt: TGTGCCGGGGGGCACTCCGCGAACACCGGGGAGCTGTTTTTT; CDR3aa: CAGGHSANTGELFF; abundance: .; v_gene: TRBV30; d_gene: .; j_gene: TRBJ2-2
CDR3nt: TGCGCCAGCAGTCCGCGACGGAGTAGCTCCTACGAGCAGTACTTC; CDR3aa: CASSPRRSSSYEQYF; abundance: .; v_gene: TRBV23-1; d_gene: .; j_gene: TRBJ2-7
CDR3nt: TGTGCCAGCAGTCCCCGGGGGGAGGAGCAGTTCTTC; CDR3aa: CASSPRGEEQFF; abundance: few; v_gene: TRBV6-5; d_gene: TRBD2; j_gene: TRBJ2-1
CDR3nt: TGTGCCAGCTCACCACTGCTACCGGGACAGGGGTTCAATGAGCAGTTCTTC; CDR3aa: CASSPLLPGQGFNEQFF; abundance: few; v_gene: TRBV18; d_gene: TRBD1; j_gene: TRBJ2-1
CDR3nt: TGTGCCAGCAGCTTTCAACTAGCGTACCAGTTCTTC; CDR3aa: CASSFQLAYQFF; abundance: once; v_gene: TRBV7-2; d_gene: TRBD2; j_gene: TRBJ2-1
CDR3nt: TGTGCCAGCAGCTTAGTAGGGGGGACAGGGGGCGGTGAGACCCAGTACTTC; CDR3aa: CASSLVGGTGGGETQYF; abundance: .; v_gene: TRBV7-2; d_gene: TRBD1; j_gene: TRBJ2-5
CDR3nt: TGTGCCAGCAGTCACATACTCGGGGGAATAGGAGATACGCAGTATTTT; CDR3aa: CASSHILGGIGDTQYF; abundance: .; v_gene: TRBV27; d_gene: .; j_gene: TRBJ2-3
CDR3nt: TGTGCCAGCAGTCCCGGGGACAGTCGCTCTGGGGCCAACGTCCTGACTTTC; CDR3aa: CASSPGDSRSGANVLTF; abundance: .; v_gene: TRBV6-6; d_gene: TRBD1; j_gene: TRBJ2-6
CDR3nt: TGTGCCAGCAGTTACTCGGGAGGTACTGGCAATCAGCCCCAGCATTTT; CDR3aa: CASSYSGGTGNQPQHF; abundance: .; v_gene: TRBV6-2/TRBV6-3; d_gene: .; j_gene: TRBJ1-5
CDR3nt: TGCGCCAGCAGCCCGCTGACAGGGGACGAGCAGTACTTC; CDR3aa: CASSPLTGDEQYF; abundance: .; v_gene: TRBV5-1; d_gene: TRBD1; j_gene: TRBJ2-7
CDR3nt: TGTGCCAGCAGCTCTGGACTCCTCCTGGACTATGGCTACACCTTC; CDR3aa: CASSSGLLLDYGYTF; abundance: once; v_gene: TRBV6-5; d_gene: .; j_gene: TRBJ1-2
CDR3nt: TGTGCCAGCAGTTTCCGTGGACACTACCGTCAGCCCCAGCATTTT; CDR3aa: CASSFRGHYRQPQHF; abundance: .; v_gene: TRBV28; d_gene: .; j_gene: TRBJ1-5
CDR3nt: TGTGCCAGCAGAATAGCGGGAGGGCCCGGGGAGCTGTTTTTT; CDR3aa: CASRIAGGPGELFF; abundance: .; v_gene: TRBV27; d_gene: TRBD2; j_gene: TRBJ2-2
CDR3nt: TGTGCCAGCAGTTTATTGGGGGACAGGGTTAGGAAGACCCAGTACTTC; CDR3aa: CASSLLGDRVRKTQYF; abundance: once; v_gene: TRBV28; d_gene: TRBD1; j_gene: TRBJ2-5
CDR3nt: TGTGCCAGAAGACACATTGACAGGGAACATTCACCCCTCCACTTT; CDR3aa: CARRHIDREHSPLHF; abundance: .; v_gene: TRBV5-3; d_gene: TRBD1; j_gene: TRBJ1-6
CDR3nt: TGTGCCAGCAGGGAGGGGTGGAACACCGGGGAGCTGTTTTTT; CDR3aa: CASREGWNTGELFF; abundance: .; v_gene: TRBV2; d_gene: .; j_gene: TRBJ2-2
CDR3nt: TGTGCCAGCAGTGAAGGCAGGGCCTCCTCTGGAAACACCATATATTTT; CDR3aa: CASSEGRASSGNTIYF; abundance: .; v_gene: TRBV2; d_gene: .; j_gene: TRBJ1-3
CDR3nt: TGTGCCAGCAGTAAGGCGGGGACAGTCCCAAAGGGGGATCAGCCCCAGCATTTT; CDR3aa: CASSKAGTVPKGDQPQHF; abundance: few; v_gene: TRBV6-2/TRBV6-3; d_gene: TRBD1; j_gene: TRBJ1-5
CDR3nt: TGTGCCAGCAGCGCAAGCGGGAGGGCCGGCCGAGAGACCCAGTACTTC; CDR3aa: CASSASGRAGRETQYF; abundance: .; v_gene: TRBV9; d_gene: TRBD2; j_gene: TRBJ2-5
CDR3nt: TGTGCCAGCAGTTCATTTGGGGGGACGCAAAACGAGCAGTACTTC; CDR3aa: CASSSFGGTQNEQYF; abundance: .; v_gene: TRBV28; d_gene: .; j_gene: TRBJ2-7
CDR3nt: TGTGCCAGCAGTTTTACGACGGGGGGGGGATATGAAAAACTGTTTTTT; CDR3aa: CASSFTTGGGYEKLFF; abundance: .; v_gene: TRBV27; d_gene: .; j_gene: TRBJ1-4
CDR3nt: TGTGCCAGCAGACCGACAGGGACTAACACTGAAGCTTTCTTT; CDR3aa: CASRPTGTNTEAFF; abundance: .; v_gene: TRBV7-2; d_gene: TRBD1; j_gene: TRBJ1-1
CDR3nt: TGTGCCAGCAGCTCAAGAACAGGGGGCGCGTCGACTAATGAAAAACTGTTTTTT; CDR3aa: CASSSRTGGASTNEKLFF; abundance: .; v_gene: TRBV7-9; d_gene: TRBD1; j_gene: TRBJ1-4
CDR3nt: TGTGCCAGCAGCTTTCAGGGCTCGGGAGGACTATCCCGGGAGACCCAGTACTTC; CDR3aa: CASSFQGSGGLSRETQYF; abundance: few; v_gene: TRBV7-6; d_gene: TRBD2; j_gene: TRBJ2-5
CDR3nt: TGCGCCAGCAGCGTGGTCCCCGGCAATGAGCAGTTCTTC; CDR3aa: CASSVVPGNEQFF; abundance: .; v_gene: TRBV5-1; d_gene: .; j_gene: TRBJ2-1
CDR3nt: TGTGCCAGTAGTATAGTTCGGGGTAGCAACACCGGGGAGCTGTTTTTT; CDR3aa: CASSIVRGSNTGELFF; abundance: .; v_gene: TRBV19; d_gene: .; j_gene: TRBJ2-2
CDR3nt: TGTGCCAGCAGTGAAGCTCTAGGCACCTACGAGCAGTACTTC; CDR3aa: CASSEALGTYEQYF; abundance: few; v_gene: TRBV2; d_gene: .; j_gene: TRBJ2-7
CDR3nt: TGTGCCAGCAACTCTGGGGGCTTAGCTAACTATGGCTACACCTTC; CDR3aa: CASNSGGLANYGYTF; abundance: .; v_gene: TRBV6-5; d_gene: .; j_gene: TRBJ1-2
CDR3nt: TGTGCCAGCACGCGGACTTTGAACACCGGGGAGCTGTTTTTT; CDR3aa: CASTRTLNTGELFF; abundance: .; v_gene: TRBV6-5; d_gene: .; j_gene: TRBJ2-2
CDR3nt: TGTGCCAGCAGCCGGGGGACAGGCGACACTGAAGCTTTCTTT; CDR3aa: CASSRGTGDTEAFF; abundance: .; v_gene: TRBV6-5; d_gene: TRBD1; j_gene: TRBJ1-1
CDR3nt: TGCGCCAGCAGCTTGACGACTAGCGGGAGGGCCTTGAATGAGCAGTTCTTC; CDR3aa: CASSLTTSGRALNEQFF; abundance: .; v_gene: TRBV5-1; d_gene: TRBD2; j_gene: TRBJ2-1
CDR3nt: TGTGCCAGCAGTTACGGGGATCGGGGGGCAGGTGAGCAGTTCTTC; CDR3aa: CASSYGDRGAGEQFF; abundance: .; v_gene: TRBV6-5; d_gene: .; j_gene: TRBJ2-1
CDR3nt: TGTGCCAGCAGCCAAGGAAGCGGGGGGGCTCGAGAGACCCAGTACTTC; CDR3aa: CASSQGSGGARETQYF; abundance: .; v_gene: TRBV4-2; d_gene: TRBD2; j_gene: TRBJ2-5
CDR3nt: TGTGCCAGTATGGCGGGGGACGTAGGCGGGGAGCTGTTTTTT; CDR3aa: CASMAGDVGGELFF; abundance: few; v_gene: TRBV19; d_gene: TRBD2; j_gene: TRBJ2-2
CDR3nt: TGCACCAGCAGCCACCCGTCCCAGCATTTT; CDR3aa: CTSSHPSQHF; abundance: .; v_gene: TRBV1; d_gene: .; j_gene: TRBJ1-5
CDR3nt: TGTGCCACCAGTGATTCCGGGGCCTACAATGAGCAGTTCTTC; CDR3aa: CATSDSGAYNEQFF; abundance: .; v_gene: TRBV24-1; d_gene: .; j_gene: TRBJ2-1
CDR3nt: TGTGCCACCAGTGCAGTAGCGGGAGGGCCTGGTGAGCAGTTCTTC; CDR3aa: CATSAVAGGPGEQFF; abundance: .; v_gene: TRBV24-1; d_gene: TRBD2; j_gene: TRBJ2-1
CDR3nt: TGTGCCAGCAGCCAAGATAGCACGGACTACGAGCAGTACTTC; CDR3aa: CASSQDSTDYEQYF; abundance: .; v_gene: TRBV3-1/TRBV3-2; d_gene: .; j_gene: TRBJ2-7
CDR3nt: TGTGCCAGCAGCTTAACGGGGCCGCCGAGTCCCGATACGCAGTATTTT; CDR3aa: CASSLTGPPSPDTQYF; abundance: .; v_gene: TRBV7-3; d_gene: .; j_gene: TRBJ2-3
CDR3nt: TGTGCCAGCAGCTTAGAGGGACTCTACAATGAGCAGTTCTTC; CDR3aa: CASSLEGLYNEQFF; abundance: .; v_gene: TRBV7-8; d_gene: .; j_gene: TRBJ2-1
CDR3nt: TGTGCCAGTAGCCCCGGGACAGGGGGCGGTAGGACTGAAGCTTTCTTT; CDR3aa: CASSPGTGGGRTEAFF; abundance: .; v_gene: TRBV19; d_gene: TRBD1; j_gene: TRBJ1-1
CDR3nt: TGTGCCACCGCACCCGGGAAAAACACCGGGGAGCTGTTTTTT; CDR3aa: CATAPGKNTGELFF; abundance: few; v_gene: TRBV24-1; d_gene: .; j_gene: TRBJ2-2
CDR3nt: TGTGCCATCAGTGACAGCGGGAGGGCCGTCGGGGAGCTGTTTTTT; CDR3aa: CAISDSGRAVGELFF; abundance: .; v_gene: TRBV10-3; d_gene: TRBD2; j_gene: TRBJ2-2
CDR3nt: TGTGCCAGCAGTTATCGTCCGGGACAGTCCATGAACACTGAAGCTTTCTTT; CDR3aa: CASSYRPGQSMNTEAFF; abundance: .; v_gene: TRBV16; d_gene: TRBD1; j_gene: TRBJ1-1
CDR3nt: TGTGCCAGCAGTGAAGTGGGGGCCTCAGATACGCAGTATTTT; CDR3aa: CASSEVGASDTQYF; abundance: .; v_gene: TRBV6-1; d_gene: .; j_gene: TRBJ2-3
CDR3nt: TGTGCCAGCAGTGCAGAAGAGAGGCGGGACCCTCGGAATGAGCAGTTCTTC; CDR3aa: CASSAEERRDPRNEQFF; abundance: .; v_gene: TRBV27; d_gene: .; j_gene: TRBJ2-1
CDR3nt: TGTGCCAGCAGCGTAGGAACAGGAAGAACCTACGAGCAGTACTTC; CDR3aa: CASSVGTGRTYEQYF; abundance: .; v_gene: TRBV9; d_gene: .; j_gene: TRBJ2-7
CDR3nt: TGTGCCAGTAGGCCTTCTGCGGGAGCCTCCGAGCAGTACTTC; CDR3aa: CASRPSAGASEQYF; abundance: .; v_gene: TRBV19; d_gene: TRBD2; j_gene: TRBJ2-7
CDR3nt: TGTGCCAGCAGCCGCAGGGCAGATACGCAGTATTTT; CDR3aa: CASSRRADTQYF; abundance: .; v_gene: TRBV7-8; d_gene: .; j_gene: TRBJ2-3
CDR3nt: TGTGCCAGCAGTTTAAACAGGGCAACAGATACGCAGTATTTT; CDR3aa: CASSLNRATDTQYF; abundance: .; v_gene: TRBV27; d_gene: .; j_gene: TRBJ2-3
CDR3nt: TGTGCCAGTAGTTCCTGGACTAGCGGGGGGGCAAGCACAGATACGCAGTATTTT; CDR3aa: CASSSWTSGGASTDTQYF; abundance: .; v_gene: TRBV19; d_gene: TRBD2; j_gene: TRBJ2-3
CDR3nt: TGTGCCAGCAGCTTAGCACAGATTAGCTACGAGCAGTACTTC; CDR3aa: CASSLAQISYEQYF; abundance: .; v_gene: TRBV11-2; d_gene: .; j_gene: TRBJ2-7
CDR3nt: TGTGCCAGCAGTTACTACCGGGACAGTAACACCGGGGAGCTGTTTTTT; CDR3aa: CASSYYRDSNTGELFF; abundance: .; v_gene: TRBV6-6; d_gene: TRBD1; j_gene: TRBJ2-2
CDR3nt: TGTGCCAGCAGTCCAATAGGGACAGGGGGCCAGGGAACCTACGAGCAGTACTTC; CDR3aa: CASSPIGTGGQGTYEQYF; abundance: .; v_gene: TRBV6-2/TRBV6-3; d_gene: TRBD1; j_gene: TRBJ2-7